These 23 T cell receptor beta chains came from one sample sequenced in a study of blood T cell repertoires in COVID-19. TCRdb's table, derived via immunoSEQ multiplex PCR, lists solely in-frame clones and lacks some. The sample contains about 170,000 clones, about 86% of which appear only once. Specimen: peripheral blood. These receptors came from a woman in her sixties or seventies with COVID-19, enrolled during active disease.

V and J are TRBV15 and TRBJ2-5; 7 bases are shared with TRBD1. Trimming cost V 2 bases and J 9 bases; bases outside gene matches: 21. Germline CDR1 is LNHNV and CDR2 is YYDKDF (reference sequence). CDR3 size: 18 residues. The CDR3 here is CATSRTRTGPPQIEAQYF. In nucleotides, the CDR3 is TGTGCCACCAGCAGAACTAGGACAGGTCCCCCGCAAATCGAGGCCCAGTACTTC.

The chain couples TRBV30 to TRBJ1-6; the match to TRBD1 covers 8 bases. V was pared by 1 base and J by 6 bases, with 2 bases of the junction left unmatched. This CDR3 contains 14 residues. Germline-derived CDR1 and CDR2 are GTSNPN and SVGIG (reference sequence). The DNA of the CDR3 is TGTGCCTGGAGTGGAGGACAGGGTAATTCACCCCTCCACTTT. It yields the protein CAWSGGQGNSPLHF.

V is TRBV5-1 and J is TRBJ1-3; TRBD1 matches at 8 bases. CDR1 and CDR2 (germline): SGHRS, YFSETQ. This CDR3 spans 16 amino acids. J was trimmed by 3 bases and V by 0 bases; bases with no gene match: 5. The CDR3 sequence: CASSLAAGGGGNTIYF. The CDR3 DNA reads TGCGCCAGCAGCTTGGCCGCAGGGGGCGGTGGAAACACCATATATTTT.

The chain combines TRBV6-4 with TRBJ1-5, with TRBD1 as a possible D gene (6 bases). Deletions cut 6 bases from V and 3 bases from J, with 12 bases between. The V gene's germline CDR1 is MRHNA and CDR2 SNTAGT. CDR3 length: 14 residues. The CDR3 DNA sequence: TGTGCCAGCAGAGGTAGGGACATCAATCAGCCCCAGCATTTT. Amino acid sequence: CASRGRDINQPQHF.

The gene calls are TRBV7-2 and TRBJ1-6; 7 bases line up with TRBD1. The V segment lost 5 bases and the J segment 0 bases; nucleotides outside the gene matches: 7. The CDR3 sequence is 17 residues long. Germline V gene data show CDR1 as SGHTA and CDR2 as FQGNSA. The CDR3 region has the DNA TGTGCCAGCAGCACGTCCCAGGGGGTCTCCTATAATTCACCCCTCCACTTT. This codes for CASSTSQGVSYNSPLHF.

CDR3 DNA: TGTGCCAGAGACCAACCGGGACAGCGAGGATCACCCCTCCACTTT. Protein sequence: CARDQPGQRGSPLHF. V gene TRBV2 combines with J gene TRBJ1-6, with TRBD1 matching 7 bases. The CDR3 is 15 residues long. Trimming at V came to 9 bases and at J to 10 bases, leaving 15 bases not matched to a gene. CDR1 and CDR2 from the germline V gene are SNHLY and FYNNEI. Variable domain in full (rest from reference TRBV2 and TRBJ1-6): EPEVTQTPSHQVTQMGQEVILRCVPISNHLYFYWYRQILGQKVEFLVSFYNNEISEKSEIFDDQFSVERPDGSNFTLKIRSTKLEDSAMYFCARDQPGQRGSPLHFGNGTRLTVT.

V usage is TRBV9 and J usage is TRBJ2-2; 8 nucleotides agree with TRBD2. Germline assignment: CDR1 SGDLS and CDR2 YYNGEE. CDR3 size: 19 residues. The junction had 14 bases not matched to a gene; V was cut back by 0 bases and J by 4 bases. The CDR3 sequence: CASSVGDVVAGPITGELFF. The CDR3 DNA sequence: TGTGCCAGCAGCGTAGGAGACGTTGTAGCGGGACCCATCACCGGGGAGCTGTTTTTT.

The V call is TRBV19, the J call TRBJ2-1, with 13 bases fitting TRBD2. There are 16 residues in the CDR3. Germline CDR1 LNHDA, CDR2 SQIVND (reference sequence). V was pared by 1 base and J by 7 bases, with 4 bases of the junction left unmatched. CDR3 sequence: CASSIGLAGGVNEQFF. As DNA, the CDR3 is TGTGCCAGTAGTATAGGACTAGCGGGAGGAGTTAATGAGCAGTTCTTC.

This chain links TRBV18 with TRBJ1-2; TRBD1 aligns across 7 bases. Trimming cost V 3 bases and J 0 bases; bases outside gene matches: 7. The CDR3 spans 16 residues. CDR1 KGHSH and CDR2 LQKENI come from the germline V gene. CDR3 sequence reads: CASSPETGNTNYGYTF. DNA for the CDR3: TGTGCCAGCTCACCGGAGACAGGGAACACTAACTATGGCTACACCTTC.

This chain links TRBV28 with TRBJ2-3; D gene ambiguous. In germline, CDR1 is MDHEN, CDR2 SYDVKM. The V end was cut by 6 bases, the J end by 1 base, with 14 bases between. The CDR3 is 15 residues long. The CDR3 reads CASRQSMAGTDTQYF. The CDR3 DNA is TGTGCCAGCAGACAAAGTATGGCAGGCACAGATACGCAGTATTTT.

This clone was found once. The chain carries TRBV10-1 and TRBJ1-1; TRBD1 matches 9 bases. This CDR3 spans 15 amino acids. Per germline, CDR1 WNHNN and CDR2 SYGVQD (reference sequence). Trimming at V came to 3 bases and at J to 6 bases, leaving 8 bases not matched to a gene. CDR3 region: CASSDPGQGMSEAFF. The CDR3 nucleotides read TGCGCCAGCAGTGATCCGGGACAGGGAATGTCTGAAGCTTTCTTT.

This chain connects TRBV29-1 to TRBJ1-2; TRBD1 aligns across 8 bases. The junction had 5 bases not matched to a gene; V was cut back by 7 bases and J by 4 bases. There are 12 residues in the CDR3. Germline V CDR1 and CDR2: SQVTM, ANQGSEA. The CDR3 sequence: CSAQTGAYGYTF. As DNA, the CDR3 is TGCAGCGCTCAGACAGGGGCCTATGGCTACACCTTC. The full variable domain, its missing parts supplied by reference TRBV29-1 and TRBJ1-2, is SAVISQKPSRDICQRGTSLTIQCQVDSQVTMMFWYRQQPGQSLTLIATANQGSEATYESGFVIDKFPISRPNLTFSTLTVSNMSPEDSSIYLCSAQTGAYGYTFGSGTRLTVV.

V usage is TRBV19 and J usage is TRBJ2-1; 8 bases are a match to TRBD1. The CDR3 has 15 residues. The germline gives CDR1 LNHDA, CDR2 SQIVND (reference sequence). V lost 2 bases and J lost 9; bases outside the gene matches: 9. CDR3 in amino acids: CASSIKGRGHGEQFF. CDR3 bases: TGTGCCAGTAGTATAAAGGGCAGGGGGCATGGTGAGCAGTTCTTC.

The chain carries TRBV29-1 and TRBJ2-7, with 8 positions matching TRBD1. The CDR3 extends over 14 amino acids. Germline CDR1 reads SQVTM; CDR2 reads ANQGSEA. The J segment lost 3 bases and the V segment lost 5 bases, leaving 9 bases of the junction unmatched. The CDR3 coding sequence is TGCAGCGTTCAAGGGTTTACAGGGGGCTACGAGCAGTACTTC. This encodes CSVQGFTGGYEQYF.

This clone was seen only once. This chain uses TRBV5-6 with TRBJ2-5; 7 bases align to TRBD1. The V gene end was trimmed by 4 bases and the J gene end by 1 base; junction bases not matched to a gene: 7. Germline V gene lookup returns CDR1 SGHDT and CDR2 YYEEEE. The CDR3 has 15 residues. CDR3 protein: CASSLRTGRQETQYF. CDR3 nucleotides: TGTGCCAGCAGCCTGAGGACAGGTCGCCAAGAGACCCAGTACTTC.

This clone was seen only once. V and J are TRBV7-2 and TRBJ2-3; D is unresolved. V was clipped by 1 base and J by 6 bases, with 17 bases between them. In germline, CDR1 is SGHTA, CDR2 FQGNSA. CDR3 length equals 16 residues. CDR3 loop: CASSLGRANPPDTQYF. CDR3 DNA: TGTGCCAGCAGCTTAGGCCGCGCCAACCCTCCGGATACGCAGTATTTT.

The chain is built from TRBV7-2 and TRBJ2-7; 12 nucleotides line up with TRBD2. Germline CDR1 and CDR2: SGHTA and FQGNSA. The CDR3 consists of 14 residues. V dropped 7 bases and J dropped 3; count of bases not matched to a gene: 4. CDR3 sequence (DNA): TGTGCCAGCAAACCGGGACTAGCGGGCTACGAGCAGTACTTC. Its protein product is CASKPGLAGYEQYF.

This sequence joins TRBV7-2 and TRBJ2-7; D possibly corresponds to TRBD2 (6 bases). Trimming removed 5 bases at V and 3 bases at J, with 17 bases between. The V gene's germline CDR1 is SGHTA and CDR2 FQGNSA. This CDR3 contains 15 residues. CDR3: CASSTSSRSYYEQYF. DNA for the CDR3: TGTGCCAGCAGCACTAGCTCGCGGAGTTACTACGAGCAGTACTTC.

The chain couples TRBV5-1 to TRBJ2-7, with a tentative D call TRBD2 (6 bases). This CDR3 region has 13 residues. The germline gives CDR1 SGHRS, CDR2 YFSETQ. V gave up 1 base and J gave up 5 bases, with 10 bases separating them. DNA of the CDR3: TGCGCCAGCAGCTTGAGGAGGGGCCACGAGCAGTACTTC. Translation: CASSLRRGHEQYF.

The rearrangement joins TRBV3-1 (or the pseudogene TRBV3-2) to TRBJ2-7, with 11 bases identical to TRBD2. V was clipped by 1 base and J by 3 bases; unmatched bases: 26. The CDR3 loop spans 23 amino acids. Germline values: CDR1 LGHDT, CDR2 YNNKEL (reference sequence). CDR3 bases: TGTGCCAGCAGCCAAGCCAGTGGGGGAAATCCGGGACTAGCGGCTCTGGACATCTACGAGCAGTACTTC. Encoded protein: CASSQASGGNPGLAALDIYEQYF.

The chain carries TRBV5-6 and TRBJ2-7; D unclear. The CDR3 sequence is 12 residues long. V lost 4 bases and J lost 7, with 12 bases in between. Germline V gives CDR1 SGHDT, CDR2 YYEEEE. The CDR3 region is CASSRHQREQYF. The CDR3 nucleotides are TGTGCCAGCAGCCGACACCAAAGAGAGCAGTACTTC.

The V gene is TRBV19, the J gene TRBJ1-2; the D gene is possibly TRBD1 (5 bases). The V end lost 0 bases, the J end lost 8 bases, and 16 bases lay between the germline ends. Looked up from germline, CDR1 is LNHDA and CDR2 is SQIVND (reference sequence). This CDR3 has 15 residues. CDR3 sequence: CASSIDGHPGDGYTF. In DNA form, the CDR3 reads TGTGCCAGTAGTATAGACGGACACCCCGGAGACGGCTACACCTTC.

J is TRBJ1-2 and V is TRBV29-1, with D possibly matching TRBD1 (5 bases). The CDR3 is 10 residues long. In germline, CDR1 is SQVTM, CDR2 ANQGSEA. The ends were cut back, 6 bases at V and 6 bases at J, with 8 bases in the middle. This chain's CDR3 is CSVPGDGYTF. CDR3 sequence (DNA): TGCAGCGTCCCGGGGGATGGCTACACCTTC.